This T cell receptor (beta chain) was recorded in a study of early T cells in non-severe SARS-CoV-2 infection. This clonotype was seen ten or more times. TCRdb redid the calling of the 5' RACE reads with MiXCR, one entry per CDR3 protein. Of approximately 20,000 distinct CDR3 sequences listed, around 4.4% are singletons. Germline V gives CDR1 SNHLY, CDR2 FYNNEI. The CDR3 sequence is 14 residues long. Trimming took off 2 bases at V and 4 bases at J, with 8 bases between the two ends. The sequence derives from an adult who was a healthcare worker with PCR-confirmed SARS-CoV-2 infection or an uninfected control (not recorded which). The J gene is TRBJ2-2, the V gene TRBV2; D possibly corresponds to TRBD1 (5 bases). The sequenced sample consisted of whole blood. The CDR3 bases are TGTGCCAGCAGTGAAACAGGCACCACCGGGGAGCTGTTTTTT. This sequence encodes CASSETGTTGELFF. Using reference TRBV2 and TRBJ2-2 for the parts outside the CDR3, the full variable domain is EPEVTQTPSHQVTQMGQEVILRCVPISNHLYFYWYRQILGQKVEFLVSFYNNEISEKSEIFDDQFSVERPDGSNFTLKIRSTKLEDSAMYFCASSETGTTGELFFGEGSRLTVL.